The sequence of this T cell receptor beta chain was determined in a study of technical replicates of blood from several donors (dated by TCRdb to about 2017). With respect to this clone: There is no known antigen for this receptor. The input lacks base qualities; no much larger clone sits a single base away.

V is clipped by 4 bases and J by 8 bases, and the sequence between their germline boundaries is 15 bases long. There are 14 amino acids in the CDR3, from cysteine to phenylalanine inclusive. CDR3 DNA only is kept here, 42 bases in frame from base 1. Taken from the germline V gene, the CDR1 and CDR2 loops are SGHAT and FQNNGV. Library preparation used the immunoSEQ multiplex PCR assay. In its TCRdb copy, this immuneACCESS table keeps in-frame sequences only and misses some clones. Where compared with another copy, unresolved V genes explain less than half of these, and the others have no known cause. The sample profile shows around 92,000 clones; roughly 96% of them were found once. The ten largest account for roughly 0.19% of the sample.

The sequence joins TRBV11-2 to TRBJ2-1; TRBD2 could be the D gene, as 7 bases match. The sequenced sample was T cells isolated from PBMCs. The source of this sequence is a human donor in good health. The sequence in DNA is TGTGCCAGCAGCTCCTGGTCGGGGGGCCATGAGCAGTTCTTC. Protein translation: CASSSWSGGHEQFF.